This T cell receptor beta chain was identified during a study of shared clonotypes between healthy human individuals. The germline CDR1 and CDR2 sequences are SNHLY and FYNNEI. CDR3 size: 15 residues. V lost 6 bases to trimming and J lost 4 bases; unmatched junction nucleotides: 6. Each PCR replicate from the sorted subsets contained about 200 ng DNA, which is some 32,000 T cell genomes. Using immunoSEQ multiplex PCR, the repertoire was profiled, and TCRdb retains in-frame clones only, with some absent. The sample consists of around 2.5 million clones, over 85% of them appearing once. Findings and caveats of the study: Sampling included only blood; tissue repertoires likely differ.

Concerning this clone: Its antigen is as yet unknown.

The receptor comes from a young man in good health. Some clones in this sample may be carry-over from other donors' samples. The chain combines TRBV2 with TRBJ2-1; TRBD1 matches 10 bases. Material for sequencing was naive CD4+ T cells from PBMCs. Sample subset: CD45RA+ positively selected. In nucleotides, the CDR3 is TGTGCCAGCAGACCGACAGGGGGCGCTTACAATGAGCAGTTCTTC. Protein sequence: CASRPTGGAYNEQFF. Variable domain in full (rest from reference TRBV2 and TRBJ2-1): EPEVTQTPSHQVTQMGQEVILRCVPISNHLYFYWYRQILGQKVEFLVSFYNNEISEKSEIFDDQFSVERPDGSNFTLKIRSTKLEDSAMYFCASRPTGGAYNEQFFGPGTRLTVL.